The 2 T cell receptor beta chains reported below all come from one sample, sequenced in a study of shared clonotypes between healthy human individuals. Assay used: immunoSEQ multiplex PCR; TCRdb lists only in-frame clones, some missing. Here the sample spans over a million clones, 95% to 99% being singletons. The sample was naive CD4+ T cells sorted from blood. Documented subset: CD45RA+ positively selected. Every receptor here comes from a man aged 25 to 40 in good health.

The chain recombines TRBV7-6 with TRBJ2-1; D uncertain. Trimming removed 0 bases at V and 7 bases at J, with 16 bases between. This CDR3 spans 16 amino acids. Germline loops: CDR1 SGHVS, CDR2 FNYEAQ. CDR3 nucleotides: TGTGCCAGCAGCTTAGCCTGGAAGGGTCTACGGAATGAGCAGTTCTTC. Its translation: CASSLAWKGLRNEQFF.

V and J are TRBV5-1 and TRBJ2-3; TRBD1 might be the D (6 bases). With 4 bases removed from V and 0 bases from J, the gap between germline ends came to 12 bases. Germline loops: CDR1 SGHRS, CDR2 YFSETQ. The CDR3 is made up of 15 amino acids. For the CDR3, the DNA is TGCGCCAGCAGCCCCCAGACAGGAAGCACAGATACGCAGTATTTT. It codes for CASSPQTGSTDTQYF.